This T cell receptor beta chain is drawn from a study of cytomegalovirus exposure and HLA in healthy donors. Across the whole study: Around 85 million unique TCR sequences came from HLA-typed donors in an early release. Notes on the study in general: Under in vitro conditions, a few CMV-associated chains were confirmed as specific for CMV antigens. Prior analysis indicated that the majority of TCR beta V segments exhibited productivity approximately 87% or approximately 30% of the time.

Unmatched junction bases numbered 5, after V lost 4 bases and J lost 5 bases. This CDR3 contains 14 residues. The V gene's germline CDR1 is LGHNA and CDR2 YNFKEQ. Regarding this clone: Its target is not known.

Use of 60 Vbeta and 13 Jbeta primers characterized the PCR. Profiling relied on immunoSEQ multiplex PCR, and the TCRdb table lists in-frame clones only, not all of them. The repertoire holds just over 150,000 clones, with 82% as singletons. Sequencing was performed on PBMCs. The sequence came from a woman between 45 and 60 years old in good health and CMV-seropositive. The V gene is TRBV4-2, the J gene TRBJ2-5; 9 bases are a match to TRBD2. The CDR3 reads CASSLSGGMETQYF. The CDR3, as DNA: TGTGCCAGCAGCCTTAGCGGGGGAATGGAGACCCAGTACTTC.